The clone carrying this T cell receptor (beta chain) was seen a handful of times. The sample is drawn from a study of blood T cell repertoires in COVID-19. Study summary: Acute-phase and convalescent COVID-19 samples originated in the United States, Italy and Spain.

CDR1 and CDR2 (germline): LNHDA, SQIVND (reference sequence). Trimming removed 6 bases from V and 1 base from J; junction bases left unmatched: 4. The CDR3 consists of 14 residues. Assay used: immunoSEQ multiplex PCR; TCRdb lists only in-frame clones, some missing. Among about 220,000 clones listed, 80% were seen once. This clonotype was sampled from a woman in her 70s with acute or convalescent COVID-19. Sequenced sample: peripheral blood. The genes are TRBV19 and TRBJ1-1; 8 positions match TRBD1. CDR3 region: CASSRDRGNTEAFF. The CDR3 DNA is TGTGCCAGTAGCCGAGACAGGGGGAACACTGAAGCTTTCTTT.